This TCR beta chain was identified during a study of blood T cell repertoires in COVID-19. On the study more broadly: Collection of acute and convalescent COVID-19 samples took place in the United States, Italy and Spain. The analysed material was cDNA or gDNA that came from T cells, B-cell-depleted T cells, or PBMCs.

There are 17 residues in the CDR3. Germline-derived CDR1 and CDR2 are MDHEN and SYDVKM. J lost 2 bases, V lost 6 bases, and 15 bases had no gene match. The method was immunoSEQ multiplex PCR; TCRdb's version includes in-frame clones alone and lacks a portion of them. The repertoire holds around 92,000 clones, with about 83% as singletons. Sequences were obtained from peripheral blood. The V and J genes are TRBV28 and TRBJ1-2, with TRBD1 matching over 7 bases. The origin of this receptor is a human donor in a cohort sampled during active COVID-19. The CDR3 here is CASSQAGQQGQNYGYTF. CDR3 sequence (DNA): TGTGCCAGCAGCCAGGCCGGCCAACAGGGACAGAACTATGGCTACACCTTC.